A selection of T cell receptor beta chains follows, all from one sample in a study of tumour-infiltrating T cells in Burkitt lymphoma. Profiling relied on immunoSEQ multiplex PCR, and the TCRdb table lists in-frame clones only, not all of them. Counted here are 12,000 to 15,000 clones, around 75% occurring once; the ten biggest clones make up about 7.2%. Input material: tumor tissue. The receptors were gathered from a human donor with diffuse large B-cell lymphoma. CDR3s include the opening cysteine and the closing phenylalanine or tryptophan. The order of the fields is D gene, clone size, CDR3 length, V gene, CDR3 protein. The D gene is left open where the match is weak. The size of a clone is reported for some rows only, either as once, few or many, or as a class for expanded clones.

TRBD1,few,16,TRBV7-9,CASSLSAGTGSTEAFF
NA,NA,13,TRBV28,CASSLFSSYEQYF
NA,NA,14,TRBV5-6,CASSFGLSSYEQYF
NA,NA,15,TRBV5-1,CASSSPPGNTGELFF
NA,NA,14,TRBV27,CASSAGVRGEKLFF
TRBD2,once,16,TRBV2,CTSSDRLAGLEDTQYF
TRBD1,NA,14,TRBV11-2,CASSASTGYNEQFF
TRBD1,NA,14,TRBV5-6,CASSSPGQQETQYF
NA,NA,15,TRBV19,CASSPLREINTEAFF
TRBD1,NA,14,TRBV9,CASSATGGGGEAFF
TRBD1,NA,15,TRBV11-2,CASSEQGASYNEQFF
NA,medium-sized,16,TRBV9,CASSVVERSRTDTQYF
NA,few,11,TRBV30,CAWNGAGELFF
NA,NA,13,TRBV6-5,CASSYSVTDTQYF
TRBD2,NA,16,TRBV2,CASSEGRGARYNEQFF
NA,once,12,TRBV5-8,CASSFTGTEQFF
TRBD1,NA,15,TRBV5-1,CASSSTTGGFNEQYF
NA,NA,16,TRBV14,CASSPSRGVLSYGYTF
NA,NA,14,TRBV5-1,CASSLAGAGNTIYF
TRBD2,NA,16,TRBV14,CASSPLAAIPTDTQYF
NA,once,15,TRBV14,CASSPNRGRNYEQYF
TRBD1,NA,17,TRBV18,CASSPRQGEYSNQPQHF
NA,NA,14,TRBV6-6,CASRYEGRYEKLFF
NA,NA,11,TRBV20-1,CSARREYGYTF
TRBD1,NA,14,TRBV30,CAWSVFGTARGYTF
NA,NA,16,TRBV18,CASSQELSGGFQPQHF
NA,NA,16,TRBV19,CASSIGRYPSYNEQFF
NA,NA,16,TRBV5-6,CASSLEEGLAKNIQYF
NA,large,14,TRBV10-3,CAISESGGFYEQYF
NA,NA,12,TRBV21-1,CASRLVGTEAFF
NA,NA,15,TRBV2,CASSADRNPGQPQHF
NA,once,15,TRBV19,CASSTVGAPYNEQFF
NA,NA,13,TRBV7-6,CASSSRGNTEAFF
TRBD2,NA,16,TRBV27,CASSELAGGWYNEQFF
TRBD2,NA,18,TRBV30,CAWSVGLAGGRSTGELFF
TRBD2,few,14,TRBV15,CATSSLAGQETQYF
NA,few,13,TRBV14,CASSQDIRGEQYF
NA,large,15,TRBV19,CASSTDSSGANVLTF